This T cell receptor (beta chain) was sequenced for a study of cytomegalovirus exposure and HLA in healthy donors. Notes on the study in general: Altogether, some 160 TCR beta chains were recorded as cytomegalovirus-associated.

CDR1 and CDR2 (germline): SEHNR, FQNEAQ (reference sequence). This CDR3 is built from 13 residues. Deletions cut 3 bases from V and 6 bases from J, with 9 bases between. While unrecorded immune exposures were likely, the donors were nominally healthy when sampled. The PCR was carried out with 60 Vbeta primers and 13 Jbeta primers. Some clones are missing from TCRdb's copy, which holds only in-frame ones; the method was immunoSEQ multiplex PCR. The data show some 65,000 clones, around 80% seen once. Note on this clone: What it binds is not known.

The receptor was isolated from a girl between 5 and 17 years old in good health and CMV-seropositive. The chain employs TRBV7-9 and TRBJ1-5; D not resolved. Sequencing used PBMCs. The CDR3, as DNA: TGTGCCAGCAGCTTGATCCTAGGTCAGCCCCAGCATTTT. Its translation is CASSLILGQPQHF. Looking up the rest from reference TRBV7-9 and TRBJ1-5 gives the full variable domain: DTGVSQNPRHKITKRGQNVTFRCDPISEHNRLYWYRQTLGQGPEFLTYFQNEAQLEKSRLLSDRFSAERPKGSFSTLEIQRTEQGDSAMYLCASSLILGQPQHFGDGTRLSIL.